This TCR beta chain is from a study of blood T cell repertoires in COVID-19. Turning to the study itself: PBMCs, B-cell-depleted T cells, or T cells provided the cDNA or gDNA that made up the material.

Germline CDR1 is SGHTA and CDR2 is FQGNSA. The CDR3 totals 15 residues. Trimming removed 5 bases from V and 6 bases from J; junction bases left unmatched: 12. Under the authors' procedure: The authors estimated nucleated cell counts from reference gene primer amplification. Some clones are missing from TCRdb's copy, which holds only in-frame ones; the method was immunoSEQ multiplex PCR. For V, J and clone size, that table is used; D and trimming come from the DNA. The table records some 380,000 clones, around 90% of them present only once. The origin of this receptor is a man aged 18 to 30 with active or convalescent COVID-19. V gene TRBV7-2 combines with J gene TRBJ2-7, with 8 nucleotides matching TRBD1. The sequenced material came from peripheral blood. The CDR3 is CASSTMTGVSSEQYF. The CDR3 DNA sequence: TGTGCCAGCAGCACAATGACAGGGGTTTCATCCGAGCAGTACTTC.